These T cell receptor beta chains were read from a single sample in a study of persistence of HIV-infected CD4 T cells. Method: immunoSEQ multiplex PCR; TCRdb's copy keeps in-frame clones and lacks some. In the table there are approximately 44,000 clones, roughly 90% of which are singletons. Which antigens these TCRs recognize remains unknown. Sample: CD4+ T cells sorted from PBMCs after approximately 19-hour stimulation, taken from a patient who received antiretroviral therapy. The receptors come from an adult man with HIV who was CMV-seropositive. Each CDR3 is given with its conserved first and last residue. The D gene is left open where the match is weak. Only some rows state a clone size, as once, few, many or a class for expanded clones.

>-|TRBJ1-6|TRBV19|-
TGTGCCAGTAGTACCGTCGGGGGGATGGAATCACCCCTCCACTTT
CASSTVGGMESPLHF
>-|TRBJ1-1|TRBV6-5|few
TGTGCCAGCAGCCCAAGCGAAGCTATGAACACTGAAGCTTTCTTT
CASSPSEAMNTEAFF
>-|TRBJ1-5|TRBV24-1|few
TGTGCCACCAGTGATTTCCGAGGGCAGCCCCAGCATTTT
CATSDFRGQPQHF
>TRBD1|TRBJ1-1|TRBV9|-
TGTGCCAGCAGCGTAGCTGGGTACAGGGGTTCTGAAGCTTTCTTT
CASSVAGYRGSEAFF
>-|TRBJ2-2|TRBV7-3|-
TGTGCCAGCAGCCAACTCGGGGCGGGTAACACCGGGGAGCTGTTTTTT
CASSQLGAGNTGELFF
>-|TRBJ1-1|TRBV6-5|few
TGTGCCAGCAGATCCGGGACGGCGAACACTGAAGCTTTCTTT
CASRSGTANTEAFF
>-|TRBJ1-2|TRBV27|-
TGTGCCAGCAGTTTTTTACCCCAGGGCTATGGCTACACCTTC
CASSFLPQGYGYTF
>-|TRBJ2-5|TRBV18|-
TGTGCCAGCTCACCACGAAATTTGGGGAACCAAGAGACCCAGTACTTC
CASSPRNLGNQETQYF
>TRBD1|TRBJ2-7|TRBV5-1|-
TGCGCCAGCAGCCCGCAGACAGGGAGCAACGAGCAGTACTTC
CASSPQTGSNEQYF
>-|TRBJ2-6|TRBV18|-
TGTGCCAGCTCATACAGGGAAACTGGGGCCAACGTCCTGACTTTC
CASSYRETGANVLTF
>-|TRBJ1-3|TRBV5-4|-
TGTGCCAGCAGCTTGGGCCGGTATCCTGGAAACACCATATATTTT
CASSLGRYPGNTIYF
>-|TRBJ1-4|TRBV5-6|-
TGTGCCAGCAGCTTACGAGGAGCTAATGAAAAACTGTTTTTT
CASSLRGANEKLFF
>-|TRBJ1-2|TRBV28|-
TGTGCCAGCAGTCTGACGGGGCAGATCTCATCCGGCTACACCTTC
CASSLTGQISSGYTF
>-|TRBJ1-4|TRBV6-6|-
TGTGCCAGCAGTGCCGGGGGGGGGAAGAAGGGTGAAAAACTGTTTTTT
CASSAGGGKKGEKLFF
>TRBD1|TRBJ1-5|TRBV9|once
TGTGCCAGCAGCGTAGAAGGGACAGGGGGCATCAATCAAGGCAATCAGCCCCAGCATTTT
CASSVEGTGGINQGNQPQHF
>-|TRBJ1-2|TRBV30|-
TGTGCCTCCCGAGTTCTTGGGGCCGCGGTAACTAGGTATGGCTACACCTTC
CASRVLGAAVTRYGYTF
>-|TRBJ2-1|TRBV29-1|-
TGCAGCGTTGAAGAAGAGCTACTACCAAATGAGCAGTTCTTC
CSVEEELLPNEQFF